A single sample gave rise to the 10 T cell receptor beta chains below, sequenced in a study of CD8 T cells in ankylosing spondylitis. TCRdb reanalysed the 5' RACE reads using MiXCR and keeps one entry per CDR3 protein. The profile shows around 35,000 distinct CDR3 sequences, 13% of them singletons. The sequencing sample was made of synovial fluid, either unsorted or a sorted T cell fraction (not recorded which). These receptors all come from a male donor with ankylosing spondylitis.

This clonotype was recorded many times. J is TRBJ2-2 and V is TRBV4-3, with a tentative D call TRBD2 (6 bases). This CDR3 contains 14 residues. From germline, CDR1 is LGHNA and CDR2 YSLEER. Trimming stripped 1 base from V and 7 bases from J, with 10 bases between. The CDR3, as DNA: TGCGCCAGCAGCCAAGGGAGGGGAGGCGGGGAGCTGTTTTTT. The encoded protein is CASSQGRGGGELFF.

This clonotype was seen repeatedly, ten times or more. This chain connects TRBV12-3 or TRBV12-4 to TRBJ1-2, with 9 bases fitting TRBD1. The CDR3 has 15 residues. With 5 bases clipped from V and 7 bases from J, the junction kept 11 bases outside the gene matches. CDR3 nucleotides: TGTGCCAGCAGTCTCGCTCGGGACAGGGAGGGTGGCTACACCTTC. This gives the protein CASSLARDREGGYTF.

The V and J genes are TRBV23-1 and TRBJ2-7, with no clear D. TRBV23-1 is assigned to the ORF class and has an uncertain function. The V end lost 4 bases, the J end lost 6 bases, and 10 bases lay between the germline ends. This CDR3 comprises 12 residues. CDR3 DNA: TGCGCCAGCAGTCTAAGGCCCGGCGAGCAGTACTTC. As protein: CASSLRPGEQYF.

The table lists this clonotype with many counts. The genes are TRBV12-3 or TRBV12-4 and TRBJ2-6; D ambiguous. This CDR3 region has 17 residues. V lost 3 bases to trimming and J lost 0 bases, with 12 bases between them. In DNA, the CDR3 is TGTGCCAGCAGTTTGCTTGGCAGAATCTCTGGGGCCAACGTCCTGACTTTC. Amino acids: CASSLLGRISGANVLTF.

Many counts were recorded for this clonotype. The CDR3 DNA is TGTGCCAGCGGGGGGACTAGCGAGTACAATGAGCAGTTCTTC. This translates into CASGGTSEYNEQFF. V usage is TRBV6-2 or TRBV6-3 and J usage is TRBJ2-1; 10 bases line up with TRBD2. The germline gives CDR1 MNHEY, CDR2 SVGEGT. The CDR3 is made up of 14 amino acids. V was clipped by 8 bases and J by 4 bases; unmatched bases: 5.

This clonotype was observed a handful of times. The gene calls are TRBV7-8 and TRBJ2-6; D could derive from TRBD1 or TRBD2 (5 bases each). CDR3 length equals 18 residues. Trimming left V 5 bases short and J 1 base short, with 18 bases between. The germline V gene has CDR1 SGHVS and CDR2 FQNEAQ. CDR3 in amino acids: CASSQNRDQGSGANVLTF. The CDR3 coding sequence is TGTGCCAGCAGCCAGAACCGGGACCAAGGGTCTGGGGCCAACGTCCTGACTTTC.

The V and J genes are TRBV11-2 and TRBJ2-7, with TRBD2 as a possible D gene (5 bases). CDR1 and CDR2 from the germline V gene are SGHAT and FQNNGV. CDR3 length: 14 residues. V lost 2 bases and J 5 bases, leaving 13 bases between the germline ends. The CDR3 nucleotides read TGTGCCAGCAGCTTATACGGGGTTAGGGACGAGCAGTACTTC. Its translation is CASSLYGVRDEQYF.

In its sample, this clonotype is medium-sized. The chain uses TRBV4-3 and TRBJ2-1; TRBD2 aligns across 7 bases. Germline lookup yields CDR1 LGHNA and CDR2 YSLEER. V lost 4 bases and J lost 3; bases outside the gene matches: 12. The CDR3 totals 17 residues. The chain's CDR3 is CASSLTPERDLYNEQFF. The CDR3 DNA reads TGCGCCAGCAGCCTCACCCCGGAGCGGGACCTCTACAATGAGCAGTTCTTC.

The rearrangement links TRBV20-1 to TRBJ2-7; no clear D gene. Germline CDR1 DFQATT, CDR2 SNEGSKA (reference sequence). Trimming removed 6 bases at V and 0 bases at J, with 18 bases between. The CDR3 extends over 15 amino acids. CDR3 DNA: TGCAGTGCGAAACCGACGGCAGGATTCTCCTACGAGCAGTACTTC. Its protein is CSAKPTAGFSYEQYF.

This clonotype was seen a handful of times. This CDR3 reads CASSFLGLAGAGTQYF. The CDR3 region has the DNA TGTGCCAGCAGTTTCCTCGGACTAGCGGGAGCCGGGACCCAGTACTTC. The rearrangement uses TRBV27 and TRBJ2-5, with 13 bases identical to TRBD2. After removal of 3 bases from V and 7 bases from J, the junction contained 8 bases not matched to a gene. CDR1 and CDR2 from the germline V gene are MNHEY and SMNVEV (reference sequence). There are 16 residues in the CDR3.